The entry below describes one T cell receptor (beta chain). What it binds is not known. The sample belongs to a study of T cell responses to AZD1222 COVID-19 vaccine. Here immunoSEQ multiplex PCR was the method, and the copy in TCRdb shows in-frame clones only, minus some. This sample has more than 150,000 clones, with approximately 94% found just once. General study results and limits: The repertoires were collected only after the peak T cell response. Elevations in Spike-specific TCR breadth and depth followed administration of two AZD1222 doses. Clonal diversity was possibly underestimated, and the donors were mostly white British, with more females.

This receptor was identified in an adult who received the AZD1222 COVID-19 vaccine. Sequenced material: peripheral blood, taken 28 days after the second AZD1222 dose.

CDR3 bases: TGTGCCAGCAGTTACTGGGGAGGTCAGCCCCAGCATTTT. It codes for CASSYWGGQPQHF. The rearrangement uses TRBV6-2 or TRBV6-3 and TRBJ1-5, with no clear D. CDR1 MNHEY and CDR2 SVGEGT come from the germline V gene. This CDR3 is 13 amino acids long. V lost 1 base and J 6 bases, leaving 7 bases between the germline ends.